The clone carrying this TCR beta chain came up once. CDR1 and CDR2 (germline): SGDLS, YYNGEE. The V gene lost 0 bases and the J gene lost 2 bases, with 9 bases spanning the gap. This CDR3 contains 15 residues. Repertoires were generated with immunoSEQ multiplex PCR, while TCRdb's copy carries only in-frame clones and drops some. The data show over 110,000 clones, roughly 90% seen once. This sample stems from a study of Ad26.COV2.S vaccination and SARS-CoV-2 variants. The gene calls are TRBV9 and TRBJ2-1, with no clear D. The clonotype originates from a human donor who had recovered from COVID-19. The specimen comprised peripheral blood, sampled after recovery from COVID-19. CDR3 in amino acids: CASSVDRAPYNEQFF. CDR3 nucleotides: TGTGCCAGCAGCGTAGACCGGGCCCCCTACAATGAGCAGTTCTTC.